Below are 20 T cell receptor beta chains sequenced from a single sample in a study of T cells in Graves' hyperthyroidism and ophthalmopathy. From RNA transcripts, TCR beta CDR3 regions were amplified. The HTBI primer set was used in a first-round RT-PCR of the TCR CDR3. One entry per CDR3 protein results from TCRdb running MiXCR on the multiplex PCR reads. The sample lists under 300,000 distinct CDR3 sequences, about 14% occurring once. The source material was blood. These receptors originate from a middle-aged woman with Graves' hyperthyroidism that later progressed to Graves' ophthalmopathy.

This clonotype was counted at least ten times. The chain joins TRBV11-2 to TRBJ2-5; TRBD2 aligns across 7 bases. In germline, CDR1 is SGHAT, CDR2 FQNNGV. The CDR3 covers 15 residues. V dropped 5 bases and J dropped 4; count of bases not matched to a gene: 10. The CDR3 protein is CASSPHLVAGETQYF. CDR3 bases: TGTGCCAGCAGCCCCCACCTGGTAGCGGGAGAGACCCAGTACTTC.

This clonotype was observed many times. V usage is TRBV19 and J usage is TRBJ1-1, with a tentative D call TRBD1 (5 bases). In germline, CDR1 is LNHDA, CDR2 SQIVND (reference sequence). CDR3 length equals 17 residues. V lost 1 base and J lost 6, with 21 bases in between. CDR3 sequence: CASSIGQDPGSSAEAFF. For the CDR3, the DNA is TGTGCCAGTAGTATAGGGCAAGATCCAGGGAGTAGCGCTGAAGCTTTCTTT. Full variable domain (remainder filled in from reference TRBV19 and TRBJ1-1): DGGITQSPKYLFRKEGQNVTLSCEQNLNHDAMYWYRQDPGQGLRLIYYSQIVNDFQKGDIAEGYSVSREKKESFPLTVTSAQKNPTAFYLCASSIGQDPGSSAEAFFGQGTRLTVV.

Regarding this clonotype: This may arise from a read error, as a much more abundant clone is one base away. The rearrangement uses TRBV4-1 and TRBJ2-7; D gene ambiguous. With 4 bases removed from V and 6 bases from J, the gap between germline ends came to 19 bases. Looked up from germline, CDR1 is MGHRA and CDR2 is YSYEKL. The CDR3 runs 15 residues. The DNA of the CDR3 is TGCGCCAGCAGCCTGACGACCTACCAAGCCTGCGAGCAGTACTTC. The encoded protein is CASSLTTYQACEQYF.

The table lists this clonotype with many counts. V and J are TRBV5-1 and TRBJ2-5; D may be TRBD1 or TRBD2 (5 bases each). V was pared by 3 bases and J by 5 bases, with 17 bases between. CDR1 and CDR2 (germline): SGHRS, YFSETQ. This CDR3 is built from 15 residues. For the CDR3, the DNA is TGCGCCAGCAGCTCGGGACCCTCTACCCCGGAGACCCAGTACTTC. Translation: CASSSGPSTPETQYF.

The chain recombines TRBV19 with TRBJ2-7, with 7 nucleotides matching TRBD2. V lost 0 bases and J lost 3; bases outside the gene matches: 8. In germline, CDR1 is LNHDA, CDR2 SQIVND (reference sequence). CDR3 length: 16 residues. CDR3 amino acids: CASSIDGSGTNYEQYF. CDR3 sequence (DNA): TGTGCCAGTAGTATAGATGGGAGCGGGACCAACTACGAGCAGTACTTC.

This clonotype was detected ten times or more. The chain recombines TRBV3-1 with TRBJ2-3, with D maybe TRBD2 (5 bases). There are 14 residues in the CDR3. The V gene's germline CDR1 is LGHDT and CDR2 YNNKEL (reference sequence). Trimming left V 0 bases short and J 2 bases short, with 6 bases between. CDR3 DNA: TGTGCCAGCAGCCAAGATCGGGACACAGATACGCAGTATTTT. This codes for CASSQDRDTDTQYF.

The genes are TRBV19 and TRBJ1-2; D not resolved. Germline V CDR1 and CDR2: LNHDA, SQIVND (reference sequence). V was pared by 3 bases and J by 5 bases, with 19 bases between. This CDR3 is 16 amino acids long. CDR3: CASSMLHDGSWYGYTF. The CDR3 nucleotides are TGTGCCAGTAGTATGCTTCATGACGGGAGTTGGTATGGCTACACCTTC.

This clonotype showed up many times. The chain couples TRBV12-3 or TRBV12-4 to TRBJ2-7; TRBD1 matches 8 bases. Germline trimming cut 4 bases from V and 3 bases from J; bases unmatched to any gene: 2. This CDR3 region has 13 residues. In DNA, the CDR3 is TGTGCCAGCAGTTGGACAGGGCTCTACGAGCAGTACTTC. Amino acid sequence: CASSWTGLYEQYF.

This clonotype occurred many times. The chain combines TRBV12-3 or TRBV12-4 with TRBJ2-2; D remains ambiguous. The CDR3 is made up of 13 amino acids. The V gene lost 2 bases and the J gene lost 5 bases, with 6 bases spanning the gap. CDR3 bases: TGTGCCAGCAGTTTAAAAGGGACCGGGGAGCTGTTTTTT. It is translated as CASSLKGTGELFF.

For this clonotype: A read error is possible here, since a much larger clone lies one base away. J is TRBJ1-5 and V is TRBV20-1; maybe TRBD1 (6 bases). The CDR3 consists of 15 residues. Germline lookup yields CDR1 DFQATT and CDR2 SNEGSKA (reference sequence). The ends were cut back, 6 bases at V and 4 bases at J, with 19 bases in the middle. Here the CDR3 reads CSAPERGRGNQPQHF. Here the CDR3 DNA reads TGCAGTGCCCCCGAGCGGGGCAGGGGTAATCAGCCCCAGCATTTT.

This clonotype was seen more than once but under ten times. This chain connects TRBV5-1 to TRBJ2-7; 9 nucleotides match TRBD1. The CDR3 covers 18 residues. The germline gives CDR1 SGHRS, CDR2 YFSETQ. V trimming: 1 base; J trimming: 3 bases; junction bases outside the gene matches: 14. CDR3 bases: TGCGCCAGCAGCTTGAGGACAGGGGACAGATCCCCATACTACGAGCAGTACTTC. This encodes CASSLRTGDRSPYYEQYF.

V gene TRBV20-1 combines with J gene TRBJ2-3; 9 nucleotides line up with TRBD2. The CDR3 consists of 15 residues. V trimming: 4 bases; J trimming: 1 base; junction bases outside the gene matches: 6. The germline V gene has CDR1 DFQATT and CDR2 SNEGSKA (reference sequence). The CDR3 is CSANPGTSRTDTQYF. CDR3 in DNA: TGCAGTGCTAACCCCGGGACTAGCCGCACAGATACGCAGTATTTT.

J is TRBJ1-3 and V is TRBV6-1, with D uncertain. Germline assignment: CDR1 MNHNS and CDR2 SASEGT. V was clipped by 6 bases and J by 4 bases, with 10 bases between them. The CDR3 is made up of 13 amino acids. CDR3 protein: CASSRTGGNTIYF. The CDR3 nucleotides are TGTGCCAGCAGCAGGACCGGCGGAAACACCATATATTTT.

At least ten counts were recorded for this clonotype. This chain links TRBV7-9 with TRBJ2-1; TRBD1 aligns across 7 bases. Per germline, CDR1 SEHNR and CDR2 FQNEAQ (reference sequence). V trimming: 0 bases; J trimming: 5 bases; junction bases outside the gene matches: 7. The CDR3 spans 16 residues. The CDR3 nucleotides are TGTGCCAGCAGCTTAGCGCAGGGGACAGAGGACAATGAGCAGTTCTTC. Its protein is CASSLAQGTEDNEQFF.

This clonotype was detected ten times or more. The V gene is TRBV28, the J gene TRBJ2-3, with 9 bases identical to TRBD1. The CDR3 spans 17 residues. Per the germline V gene, CDR1 is MDHEN and CDR2 is SYDVKM. V dropped 6 bases and J dropped 6; count of bases not matched to a gene: 16. Written as DNA, the CDR3 is TGTGCCAGCAGAAAGTGGGCGGGGACAGGGCGGTGGGATACGCAGTATTTT. This translates into CASRKWAGTGRWDTQYF.

This clonotype appeared many times. This chain connects TRBV28 to TRBJ1-4, with 8 bases aligning to TRBD1. This CDR3 has 14 residues. The V gene's germline CDR1 is MDHEN and CDR2 SYDVKM. V was pared by 7 bases and J by 4 bases, with 5 bases of the junction left unmatched. The CDR3 nucleotides read TGTGCCAGCAACCTGGACAGGGTTAATGAAAAACTGTTTTTT. Its protein product is CASNLDRVNEKLFF. Complete variable domain (other parts from reference TRBV28 and TRBJ1-4): DVKVTQSSRYLVKRTGEKVFLECVQDMDHENMFWYRQDPGLGLRLIYFSYDVKMKEKGDIPEGYSVSREKKERFSLILESASTNQTSMYLCASNLDRVNEKLFFGSGTQLSVL.

This clonotype was seen ten or more times. The chain joins TRBV6-1 to TRBJ1-1; possibly TRBD1 for D (5 bases). Germline V gives CDR1 MNHNS, CDR2 SASEGT. The CDR3 spans 17 residues. Trimming removed 6 bases from V and 3 bases from J, with 23 bases in between. The CDR3 DNA reads as TGTGCCAGCAGCTTCGGGCACACACCCGTCAGGGACACTGAAGCTTTCTTT. Protein sequence: CASSFGHTPVRDTEAFF.

This clonotype was counted between two and nine times. The chain combines TRBV5-6 with TRBJ2-3; D is ambiguous. This CDR3 contains 14 residues. Germline CDR1 reads SGHDT; CDR2 reads YYEEEE. Trimming shortened V by 1 base and J by 6 bases, and 12 bases separated the two germline ends. The CDR3 nucleotides read TGTGCCAGCAGCTTGTACCACCCCTGGGATACGCAGTATTTT. Translating gives CASSLYHPWDTQYF.

Note on this clonotype: A much larger clone lies one base from this, so it may be a read error. Given the absence of the conserved phenylalanine or tryptophan at the CDR3 end, a read error is likely. J is TRBJ2-1 and V is TRBV18; 12 bases match TRBD2. This CDR3 spans 15 amino acids. Germline CDR1 reads KGHSH; CDR2 reads LQKENI. The V and J ends lost 6 bases and 5 bases, in that order; junction bases with no gene match: 5. CDR3 sequence reads: CASSGLAGTNNEQFY. In DNA form, the CDR3 reads TGTGCCAGCTCCGGACTAGCGGGAACTAACAATGAGCAGTTCTAC.

This clonotype was seen repeatedly, ten times or more. The chain carries TRBV19 and TRBJ2-3, with D perhaps TRBD1 (6 bases). CDR1 LNHDA and CDR2 SQIVND come from the germline V gene (reference sequence). The CDR3 covers 17 residues. V was trimmed by 8 bases and J by 1 base, leaving 22 bases between them. CDR3 bases: TGTGCCAGTTCGACTCAGACCGGGACATTGGGCACAGATACGCAGTATTTT. This gives the protein CASSTQTGTLGTDTQYF.